This TCR beta chain is from a study of blood T cell repertoires in COVID-19. The data were produced by immunoSEQ multiplex PCR, yet TCRdb's version contains in-frame clones alone and is incomplete. Here the sample spans fewer than 200,000 clones, 90% being singletons. CDR1 is SGHVS, CDR2 FQNEAQ, per germline. The CDR3 sequence is 13 residues long. V gave up 6 bases and J gave up 5 bases, with 11 bases separating them. The genes are TRBV7-8 and TRBJ2-1; a weak D match, TRBD2 (6 bases). The sequence derives from a man aged 50 to 60 with acute or convalescent COVID-19. Sequencing was carried out using peripheral blood. This chain's CDR3 is CASRPGSNNEQFF. In DNA form, the CDR3 reads TGTGCCAGCAGACCCGGGAGTAACAATGAGCAGTTCTTC.